This TCR beta chain was sequenced in a study of T cell repertoires in cytomegalovirus infection. Study background: Peptides in the study included HLA-C-restricted and HLA-B-restricted CMV epitopes. Matching HLA type and CMV infection were both indicated by public TCR beta signatures. Study-wide results and caveats: Ex vivo, HLA-C-restricted CMV-specific TCR beta clonotypes prevailed over the rest of the response.

This clonotype was counted a few times. Its antigen is as yet unknown. V lost 6 bases, J lost 4 bases, and 12 bases lay in between. This CDR3 region has 13 residues. TCRdb processed the reads anew with MiXCR; each CDR3 protein has one entry. In the table there are around 500,000 distinct CDR3 sequences, about 44% of which are singletons. The chain carries TRBV12-3 or TRBV12-4 and TRBJ1-1; D is unresolved. This clonotype was obtained from a human donor in good health (CMV status not recorded). Some clones in this sample may be carry-over from other donors' samples. The sequences come from cultured PBMCs, collected from culture after CMV antigen stimulation. This CDR3 reads CASSGDGSTEAFF. The DNA for the CDR3 is TGTGCCAGCAGCGGTGACGGTAGCACTGAAGCTTTCTTT.